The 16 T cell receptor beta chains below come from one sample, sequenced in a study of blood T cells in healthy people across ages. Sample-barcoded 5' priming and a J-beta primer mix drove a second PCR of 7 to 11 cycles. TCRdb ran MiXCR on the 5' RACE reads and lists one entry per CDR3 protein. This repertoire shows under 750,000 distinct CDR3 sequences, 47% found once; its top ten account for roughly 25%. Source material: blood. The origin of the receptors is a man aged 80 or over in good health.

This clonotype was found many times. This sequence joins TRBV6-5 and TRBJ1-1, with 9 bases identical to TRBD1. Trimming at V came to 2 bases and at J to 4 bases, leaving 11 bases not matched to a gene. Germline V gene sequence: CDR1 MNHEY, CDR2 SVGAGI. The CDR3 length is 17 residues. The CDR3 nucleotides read TGTGCCAGCAGTTACCAGGACAGGGGCGGAGGGAGCACTGAAGCTTTCTTT. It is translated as CASSYQDRGGGSTEAFF.

The DNA of the CDR3 is TGTGCCAGCAGTTTAGCGCGGACAGTTGGCGACAATGAGCAGTTCTTC. It is translated as CASSLARTVGDNEQFF. J is TRBJ2-1 and V is TRBV12-3 or TRBV12-4; a weak D match, TRBD1 (6 bases). This CDR3 contains 16 residues. V was trimmed by 0 bases and J by 5 bases, leaving 14 bases between them.

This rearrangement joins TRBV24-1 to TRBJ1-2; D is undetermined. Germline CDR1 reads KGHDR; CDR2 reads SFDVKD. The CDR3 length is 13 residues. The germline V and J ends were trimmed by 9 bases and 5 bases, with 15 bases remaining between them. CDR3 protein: CATRRGVGYGYTF. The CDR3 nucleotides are TGTGCCACCCGGCGGGGAGTTGGGTATGGCTACACCTTC.

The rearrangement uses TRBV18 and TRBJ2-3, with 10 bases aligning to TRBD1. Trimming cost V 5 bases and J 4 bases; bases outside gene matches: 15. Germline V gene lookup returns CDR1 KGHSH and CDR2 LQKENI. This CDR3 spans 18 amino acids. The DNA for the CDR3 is TGTGCCAGCTCATCGACTAATCCGGGACAGGGGCGATCAGATACGCAGTATTTT. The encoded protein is CASSSTNPGQGRSDTQYF.

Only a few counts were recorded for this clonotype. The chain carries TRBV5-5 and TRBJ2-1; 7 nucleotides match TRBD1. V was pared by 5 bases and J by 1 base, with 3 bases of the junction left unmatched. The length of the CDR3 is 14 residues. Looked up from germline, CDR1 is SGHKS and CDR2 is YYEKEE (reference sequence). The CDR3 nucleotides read TGTGCCAGCAGGCCAGGGGGTTCCTACAATGAGCAGTTCTTC. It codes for CASRPGGSYNEQFF.

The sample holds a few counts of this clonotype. CDR3 sequence (DNA): TGCGCCAGCAGCTTGCTGGGGGGGAAGAATCAGCCCCAGCATTTT. Residues: CASSLLGGKNQPQHF. This chain uses TRBV5-1 with TRBJ1-5, with D tentatively TRBD1 (5 bases). The V end was cut by 1 base, the J end by 4 bases, with 12 bases between. Germline V gene data show CDR1 as SGHRS and CDR2 as YFSETQ. The CDR3 has 15 residues.

CDR3 protein: CSALPTGPSTDTQYF. Written as DNA, the CDR3 is TGCAGTGCTCTCCCGACTGGTCCTAGCACAGATACGCAGTATTTT. The rearrangement uses TRBV20-1 and TRBJ2-3; D is uncertain. The CDR3 consists of 15 residues. Germline lookup yields CDR1 DFQATT and CDR2 SNEGSKA (reference sequence). V lost 5 bases, J lost 0 bases, and 15 bases lay in between.

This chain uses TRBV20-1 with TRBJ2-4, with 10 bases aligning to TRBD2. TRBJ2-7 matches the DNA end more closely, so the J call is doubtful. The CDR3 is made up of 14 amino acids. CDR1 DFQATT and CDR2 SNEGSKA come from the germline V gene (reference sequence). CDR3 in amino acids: CSARGASGSDEQYF. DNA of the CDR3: TGCAGTGCTAGAGGAGCTAGCGGGAGCGACGAGCAGTACTTC.

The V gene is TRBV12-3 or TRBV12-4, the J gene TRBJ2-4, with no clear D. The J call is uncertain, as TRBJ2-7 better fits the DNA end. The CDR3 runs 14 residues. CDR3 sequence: CASSLGLGFHEQYF. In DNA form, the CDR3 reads TGTGCCAGCAGTTTAGGGTTGGGGTTCCACGAGCAGTACTTC.

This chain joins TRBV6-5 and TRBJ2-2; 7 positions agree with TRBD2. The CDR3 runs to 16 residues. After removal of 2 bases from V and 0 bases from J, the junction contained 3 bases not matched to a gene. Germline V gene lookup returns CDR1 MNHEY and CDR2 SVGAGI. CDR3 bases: TGTGCCAGCAGTTACGGGGCGGGAGCGAACACCGGGGAGCTGTTTTTT. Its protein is CASSYGAGANTGELFF.

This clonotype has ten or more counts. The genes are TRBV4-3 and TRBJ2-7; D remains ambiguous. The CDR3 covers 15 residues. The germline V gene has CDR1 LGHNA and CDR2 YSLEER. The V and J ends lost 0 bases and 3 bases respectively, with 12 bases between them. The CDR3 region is CASSQENWVHYEQYF. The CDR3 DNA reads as TGCGCCAGCAGCCAAGAGAATTGGGTTCACTACGAGCAGTACTTC.

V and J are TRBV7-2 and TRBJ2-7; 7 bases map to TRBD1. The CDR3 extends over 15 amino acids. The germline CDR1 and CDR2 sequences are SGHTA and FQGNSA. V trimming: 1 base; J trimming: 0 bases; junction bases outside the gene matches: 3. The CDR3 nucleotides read TGTGCCAGCAGCTTAGAGGACAGGAGCTCCTACGAGCAGTACTTC. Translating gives CASSLEDRSSYEQYF.

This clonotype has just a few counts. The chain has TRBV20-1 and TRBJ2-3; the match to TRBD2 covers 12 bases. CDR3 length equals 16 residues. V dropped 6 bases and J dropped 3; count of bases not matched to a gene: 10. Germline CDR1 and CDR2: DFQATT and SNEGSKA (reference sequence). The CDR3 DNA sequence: TGCAGTGCCCTCTCCTCTAGCGGGGGGGCGACAGATACGCAGTATTTT. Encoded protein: CSALSSSGGATDTQYF.

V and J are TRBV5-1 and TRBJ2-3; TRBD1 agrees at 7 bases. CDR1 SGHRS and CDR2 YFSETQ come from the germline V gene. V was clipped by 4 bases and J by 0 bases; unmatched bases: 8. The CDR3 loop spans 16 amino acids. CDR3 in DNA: TGCGCCAGCAGCAAACAAGGGGGCCCAAGCACAGATACGCAGTATTTT. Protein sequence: CASSKQGGPSTDTQYF.

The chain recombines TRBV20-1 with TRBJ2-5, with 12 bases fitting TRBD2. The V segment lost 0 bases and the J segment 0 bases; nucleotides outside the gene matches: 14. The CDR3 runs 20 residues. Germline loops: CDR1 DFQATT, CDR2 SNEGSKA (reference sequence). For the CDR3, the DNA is TGCAGTGCTAGAGATTTGGTGGGAACTAGCGGGGGGAAGGACCAAGAGACCCAGTACTTC. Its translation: CSARDLVGTSGGKDQETQYF.

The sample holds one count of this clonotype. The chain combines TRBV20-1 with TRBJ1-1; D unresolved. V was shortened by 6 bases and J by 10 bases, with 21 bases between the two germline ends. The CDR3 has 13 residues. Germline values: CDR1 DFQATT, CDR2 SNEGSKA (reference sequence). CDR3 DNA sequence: TGCAGTGCCATAACAACCGACATGTTTCGAGCTTTCTTT. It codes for CSAITTDMFRAFF.